Below, one TCR beta chain is given with its context. The target antigen is unknown. Germline CDR1 reads DFQATT; CDR2 reads SNEGSKA (reference sequence). The length of the CDR3 is 14 residues. The junction had 6 bases not matched to a gene; V was cut back by 0 bases and J by 5 bases. The sample comes from a study of T-cell memory formation after mild COVID-19. Overall study: For the most part, TCR clusters were specific to one donor. General study results and limits: Pre-infection memory showed some responding clones, and this suggested that cross-reactive memory joined. Clones that shrank (day 15 to 85) were balanced CD4/CD8, whereas later expanders leaned CD4+. Of the contracting clones, CD4+ ones lay mainly in CM and EM, and CD8+ ones in EMRA.

MiXCR was run by TCRdb on the 5' RACE reads, yielding one entry per CDR3 protein. The data show fewer than 200,000 distinct CDR3 sequences, under 15% seen once. The source of this sequence is a young man who had mild COVID-19 (a few samples of this study predate the infection). Cell type and time point are not known. The gene calls are TRBV20-1 and TRBJ1-1; TRBD1 matches 7 bases. What was sequenced was PBMCs or a T cell subset sorted from them (not recorded which). The CDR3 here is CSARDRGRGTEAFF. The CDR3 nucleotides read TGCAGTGCTAGAGACAGGGGGAGGGGGACTGAAGCTTTCTTT.